This TCR beta chain was found in a study of OX40 agonist ivuxolimab in advanced cancers. Study-wide points: Normalized T-cell clonal expansion was also low in a subset of nonresponders. No determination was made of the antigen specificity of the expanded peripheral T cells.

Assay used: immunoSEQ multiplex PCR; TCRdb lists only in-frame clones, some missing. The sample consists of 75,000 to 100,000 clones, roughly nine tenths of them appearing once. The CDR3 extends over 14 amino acids. Germline assignment: CDR1 LNHDA and CDR2 SQIVND (reference sequence). Trimming removed 1 base from V and 7 bases from J, with 11 bases in between. Details on this clone: Its antigen is still unknown.

This sequence originates from an adult with an advanced solid tumor such as melanoma, head and neck, liver or kidney cancer. The genes are TRBV19 and TRBJ2-1, with D possibly TRBD1 on 7 matching bases. This material consisted of CD4+ or CD8+ T cells sorted from blood, taken in a trial of the OX40 agonist ivuxolimab. The CDR3 loop reads CASSIVTGRNEQFF. The CDR3 bases are TGTGCCAGTAGTATAGTGACAGGGAGGAATGAGCAGTTCTTC.